These 12 T cell receptor beta chains originate from one sample sequenced in a study of blood T cell repertoires in COVID-19 (dated by TCRdb to the early 2020s). Library prep was done by the immunoSEQ multiplex PCR assay. Sourced from immuneACCESS, this table was stored by TCRdb with only in-frame sequences that have V and J called. A share of the clones is absent; for the studies checked, an unresolved V gene accounts for under half, and the remainder has no known explanation. The sample table shows approximately 150,000 clones, and around 90% are seen once. Under 3% of the sample rests with the top ten. Sequencing was carried out using peripheral blood. These receptors all come from a woman of 80 years or more with COVID-19, enrolled during active disease.

The gene calls are TRBV5-1 and TRBJ2-5; 8 nucleotides line up with TRBD1. Looked up from germline, CDR1 is SGHRS and CDR2 is YFSETQ. The CDR3 length is 14 residues. V dropped 4 bases and J dropped 2; count of bases not matched to a gene: 4. The CDR3, as DNA: TGCGCCAGCAGCCCAGGACAGGGACAAGAGACCCAGTACTTC. Its translation: CASSPGQGQETQYF.

The chain recombines TRBV6-4 with TRBJ1-5; D is unresolved. Germline V lookup: CDR1 MRHNA, CDR2 SNTAGT. With 2 bases removed from V and 3 bases from J, the gap between germline ends came to 5 bases. This CDR3 has 13 residues. CDR3 bases: TGTGCCAGCAGTGACAGCCCCAATCAGCCCCAGCATTTT. It is translated as CASSDSPNQPQHF.

DNA for the CDR3: TGTGCCAGCAGTTACTCGGACAACAGGGGTAACACCATATATTTT. It encodes CASSYSDNRGNTIYF. The J gene is TRBJ1-3, the V gene TRBV6-6; 7 nucleotides line up with TRBD1. CDR3 length: 15 residues. The junction had 6 bases not matched to a gene; V was cut back by 0 bases and J by 7 bases. Germline lookup yields CDR1 MNHNY and CDR2 SVGAGI (reference sequence).

This rearrangement joins TRBV19 to TRBJ2-1; perhaps TRBD2 as D (5 bases). The CDR3 runs 12 residues. Germline V gene sequence: CDR1 LNHDA, CDR2 SQIVND (reference sequence). The V end lost 9 bases, the J end lost 8 bases, and 14 bases lay between the germline ends. CDR3 DNA sequence: TGTGCCAGCCAGTTAGGGAGCGATGAGCAGTTCTTC. It is translated as CASQLGSDEQFF.

The chain is built from TRBV6-5 and TRBJ1-2, with 9 positions matching TRBD1. This CDR3 spans 16 amino acids. The germline V gene encodes CDR1 MNHEY and CDR2 SVGAGI. V lost 3 bases and J lost 6; bases outside the gene matches: 11. The DNA of the CDR3 is TGTGCCAGCAGTTATACGACCCGGACAGGGGTAAATGGCTACACCTTC. It is translated as CASSYTTRTGVNGYTF.

This sequence joins TRBV5-1 and TRBJ2-1; TRBD1 aligns across 8 bases. Germline V gene lookup returns CDR1 SGHRS and CDR2 YFSETQ. The V gene end was trimmed by 3 bases and the J gene end by 3 bases; junction bases not matched to a gene: 5. This CDR3 is 15 amino acids long. CDR3 nucleotide sequence: TGCGCCAGCAGCTCCCACAGGGGGGACTACAATGAGCAGTTCTTC. Translated, it gives CASSSHRGDYNEQFF.

This rearrangement joins TRBV19 to TRBJ2-1; 9 nucleotides match TRBD2. The germline CDR1 and CDR2 sequences are LNHDA and SQIVND (reference sequence). V was pared by 10 bases and J by 8 bases, with 15 bases of the junction left unmatched. The CDR3 has 15 amino acids. The CDR3 DNA reads as TGTGCCACCTCATACCCCTTGGCGGGAGGGGATGAGCAGTTCTTC. Translated, it gives CATSYPLAGGDEQFF. Full variable domain (missing parts from reference TRBV19 and TRBJ2-1): DGGITQSPKYLFRKEGQNVTLSCEQNLNHDAMYWYRQDPGQGLRLIYYSQIVNDFQKGDIAEGYSVSREKKESFPLTVTSAQKNPTAFYLCATSYPLAGGDEQFFGPGTRLTVL.

This clone appeared a few times. The chain couples TRBV27 to TRBJ1-1; tentative D call: TRBD1 (6 bases). V dropped 5 bases and J dropped 1 base, with 8 bases sitting between them. Germline-derived CDR1 and CDR2 are MNHEY and SMNVEV (reference sequence). The CDR3 has 13 amino acids. The CDR3 DNA sequence: TGTGCCAGCAGTGGGGGCCGGAACACTGAAGCTTTCTTT. Protein: CASSGGRNTEAFF.

The V gene is TRBV12-3 or TRBV12-4, the J gene TRBJ1-2; D remains ambiguous. Deletions cut 5 bases from V and 6 bases from J, with 10 bases between. This CDR3 contains 12 residues. Here the CDR3 DNA reads TGTGCCAGCAGTGAGACACTTCATGGCTACACCTTC. Translating it yields CASSETLHGYTF.

V usage is TRBV27 and J usage is TRBJ1-2; TRBD1 is a possible D gene (5 bases). The CDR3 extends over 15 amino acids. Germline V lookup: CDR1 MNHEY, CDR2 SMNVEV (reference sequence). The V gene lost 0 bases and the J gene lost 1 base, with 9 bases spanning the gap. CDR3 bases: TGTGCCAGCAGTTTATCAACCGGGGGTAACTATGGCTACACCTTC. This codes for CASSLSTGGNYGYTF.

The chain recombines TRBV28 with TRBJ2-7; 10 bases agree with TRBD1. This CDR3 is 15 amino acids long. Germline CDR1 is MDHEN and CDR2 is SYDVKM. The trim removed 5 bases at V and 6 bases at J, leaving 10 bases unmatched. This CDR3 reads CASSPRGQGIGEQYF. For the CDR3, the DNA is TGTGCCAGCAGTCCCAGGGGACAGGGGATCGGCGAGCAGTACTTC.

This clone was seen a single time. The chain carries TRBV28 and TRBJ1-1; D possibly corresponds to TRBD1 (6 bases). The CDR3 contains 16 residues. Germline V gives CDR1 MDHEN, CDR2 SYDVKM. V was clipped by 6 bases and J by 0 bases, with 17 bases between them. The CDR3 reads CASRPPGQTVNTEAFF. The CDR3 DNA is TGTGCCAGCAGGCCGCCGGGACAAACTGTGAACACTGAAGCTTTCTTT.